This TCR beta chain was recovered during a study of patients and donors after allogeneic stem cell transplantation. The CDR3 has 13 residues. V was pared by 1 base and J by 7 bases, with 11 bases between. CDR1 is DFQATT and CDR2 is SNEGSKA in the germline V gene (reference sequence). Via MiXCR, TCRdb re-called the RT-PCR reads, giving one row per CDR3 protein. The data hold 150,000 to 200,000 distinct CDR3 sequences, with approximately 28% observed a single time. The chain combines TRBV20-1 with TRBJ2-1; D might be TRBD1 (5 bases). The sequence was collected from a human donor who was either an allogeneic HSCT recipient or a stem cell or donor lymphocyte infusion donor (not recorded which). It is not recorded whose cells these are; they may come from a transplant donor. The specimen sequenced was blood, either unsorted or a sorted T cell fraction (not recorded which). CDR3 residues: CSARVFDRNEQFF. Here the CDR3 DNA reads TGCAGTGCTAGAGTTTTCGACAGAAATGAGCAGTTCTTC.